What follows are 4 T cell receptor beta chains derived from one specimen sequenced in a study of cytomegalovirus exposure and HLA in healthy donors. The primer mix had 60 Vbeta and 13 Jbeta primers. Clones were read by immunoSEQ multiplex PCR, and TCRdb kept only the in-frame ones, dropping some. The sample yields about 140,000 clones, 70% to 80% seen once. The sample was PBMCs. These receptors originate from a woman aged 50 to 60 in good health and CMV-seropositive.

This rearrangement joins TRBV7-9 to TRBJ1-1, with D hard to call. This CDR3 region has 14 residues. The germline V and J ends were trimmed by 7 bases and 1 base, with 13 bases remaining between them. The germline CDR1 and CDR2 sequences are SEHNR and FQNEAQ (reference sequence). CDR3 sequence (DNA): TGTGCCAGCAATGTCTTCGACTCGAACACTGAAGCTTTCTTT. This codes for CASNVFDSNTEAFF.

This rearrangement joins TRBV7-2 to TRBJ2-1; D is undetermined. CDR1 SGHTA and CDR2 FQGNSA come from the germline V gene. CDR3 size: 14 residues. V was clipped by 3 bases and J by 4 bases, with 10 bases between them. The DNA for the CDR3 is TGTGCCAGCAGCTTCTCCTCGAGATACAATGAGCAGTTCTTC. The encoded protein is CASSFSSRYNEQFF.

V and J are TRBV5-1 and TRBJ2-7; TRBD1 is a possible D gene (6 bases). V shed 4 bases and J shed 5 bases, with 13 bases lying between them. The CDR3 loop spans 13 amino acids. Germline loops: CDR1 SGHRS, CDR2 YFSETQ. The CDR3 is CASSITGSHEQYF. DNA of the CDR3: TGCGCCAGCAGCATTACAGGGAGTCACGAGCAGTACTTC.

The V and J genes are TRBV6-1 and TRBJ2-5; tentative D call: TRBD2 (6 bases). Germline V gives CDR1 MNHNS, CDR2 SASEGT. V lost 2 bases to trimming and J lost 6 bases, with 13 bases between them. CDR3 length: 14 residues. The CDR3 here is CASSESGGPKTQYF. CDR3 nucleotide sequence: TGTGCCAGCAGTGAATCCGGGGGTCCTAAGACCCAGTACTTC.